This TCR beta chain is from a study of blood T cell repertoires in COVID-19. Turning to the study itself: From the United States, Italy and Spain came samples of acute and convalescent COVID-19.

Germline assignment: CDR1 LNHDA and CDR2 SQIVND (reference sequence). Trimming removed 5 bases from V and 7 bases from J, with 12 bases in between. The CDR3 covers 14 residues. The table came from immunoSEQ multiplex PCR; TCRdb's copy has only in-frame clones and leaves some out. The sample yields about 240,000 clones, roughly 86% seen once. The TCR sequence derives from a man aged 50 or older with acute or convalescent COVID-19. The chain carries TRBV19 and TRBJ1-6; D remains unclear. The specimen was peripheral blood. Here the CDR3 DNA reads TGTGCCAGTAGTCCCGGGAGGCCAAATTCACCCCTCCACTTT. It translates to CASSPGRPNSPLHF. Full variable domain (missing parts from reference TRBV19 and TRBJ1-6): DGGITQSPKYLFRKEGQNVTLSCEQNLNHDAMYWYRQDPGQGLRLIYYSQIVNDFQKGDIAEGYSVSREKKESFPLTVTSAQKNPTAFYLCASSPGRPNSPLHFGNGTRLTVT.